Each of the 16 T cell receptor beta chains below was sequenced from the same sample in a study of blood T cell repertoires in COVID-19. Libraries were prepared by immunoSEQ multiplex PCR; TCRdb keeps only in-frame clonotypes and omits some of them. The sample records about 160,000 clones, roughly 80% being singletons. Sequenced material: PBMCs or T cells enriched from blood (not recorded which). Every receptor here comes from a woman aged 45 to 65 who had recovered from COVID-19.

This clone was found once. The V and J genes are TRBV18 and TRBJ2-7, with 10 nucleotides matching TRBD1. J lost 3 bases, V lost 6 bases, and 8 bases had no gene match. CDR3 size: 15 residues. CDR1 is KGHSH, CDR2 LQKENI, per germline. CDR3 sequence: CASSKTGTGDYEQYF. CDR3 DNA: TGTGCCAGCTCGAAAACCGGGACAGGGGACTACGAGCAGTACTTC.

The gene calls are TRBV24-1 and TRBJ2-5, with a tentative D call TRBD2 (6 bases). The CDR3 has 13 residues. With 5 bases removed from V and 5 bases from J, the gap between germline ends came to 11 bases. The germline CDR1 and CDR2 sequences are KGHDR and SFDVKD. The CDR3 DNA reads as TGTGCCACCAGTGGTAGCGCGGGGGAGACCCAGTACTTC. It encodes CATSGSAGETQYF.

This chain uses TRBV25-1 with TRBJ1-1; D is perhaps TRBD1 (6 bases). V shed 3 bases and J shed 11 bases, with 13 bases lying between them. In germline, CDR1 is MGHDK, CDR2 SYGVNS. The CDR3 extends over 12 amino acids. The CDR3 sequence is CASSDPGQRAFF. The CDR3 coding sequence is TGTGCCAGCAGTGATCCCGGACAGAGGGCTTTCTTT.

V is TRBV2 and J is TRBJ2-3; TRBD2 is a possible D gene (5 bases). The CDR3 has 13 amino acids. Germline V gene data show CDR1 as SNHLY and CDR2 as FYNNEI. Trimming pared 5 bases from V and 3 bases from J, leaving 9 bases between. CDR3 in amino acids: CASSLGRTDTQYF. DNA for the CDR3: TGTGCCAGCAGTTTAGGGAGAACAGATACGCAGTATTTT.

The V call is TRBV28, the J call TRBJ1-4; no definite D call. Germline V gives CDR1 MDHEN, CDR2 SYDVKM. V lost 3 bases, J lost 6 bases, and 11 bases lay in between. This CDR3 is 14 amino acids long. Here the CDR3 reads CASSLTGGYEKLFF. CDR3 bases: TGTGCCAGCAGTTTGACGGGAGGGTATGAAAAACTGTTTTTT.

The DNA for the CDR3 is TGTGCCAGCAGCCCTAGGACAGGGGGTGGCACAGATACGCAGTATTTT. Translation gives CASSPRTGGGTDTQYF. V gene TRBV3-1 (or the pseudogene TRBV3-2) combines with J gene TRBJ2-3; 10 bases agree with TRBD1. CDR3 size: 16 residues. The J segment lost 1 base and the V segment lost 4 bases, leaving 5 bases of the junction unmatched. The V gene's germline CDR1 is LGHDT and CDR2 YNNKEL (reference sequence).

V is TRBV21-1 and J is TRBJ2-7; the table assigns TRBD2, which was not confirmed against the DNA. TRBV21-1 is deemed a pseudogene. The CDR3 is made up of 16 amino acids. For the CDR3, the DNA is TGTGCCAGCAGCCAAGTGGAGCGGGAGGGCTCCTACGAGCAGTACTTC. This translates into CASSQVEREGSYEQYF.

As DNA, the CDR3 is TGCGCCAGCAGCTCTACCGGGACAGGGGTCTACGAGCAGTACTTC. Protein sequence: CASSSTGTGVYEQYF. The chain uses TRBV5-1 and TRBJ2-7; 10 nucleotides agree with TRBD1. V shed 3 bases, J shed 3 bases, and the junction held 6 bases outside the gene matches. CDR1 SGHRS and CDR2 YFSETQ come from the germline V gene. There are 15 residues in the CDR3.

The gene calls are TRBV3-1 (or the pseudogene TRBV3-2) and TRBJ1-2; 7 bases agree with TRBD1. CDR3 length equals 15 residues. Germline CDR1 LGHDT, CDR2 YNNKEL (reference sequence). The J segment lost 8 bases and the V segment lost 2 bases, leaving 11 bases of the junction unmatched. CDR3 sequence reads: CASSQSFNRGGGYTF. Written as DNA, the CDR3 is TGTGCCAGCAGCCAATCTTTTAACAGGGGCGGAGGCTACACCTTC.

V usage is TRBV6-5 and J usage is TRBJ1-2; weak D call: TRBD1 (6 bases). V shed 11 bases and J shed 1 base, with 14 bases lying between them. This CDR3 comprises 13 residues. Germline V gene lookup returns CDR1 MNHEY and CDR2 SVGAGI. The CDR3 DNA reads TGTGCCGCAAAGGGGACAAATAACTATGGCTACACCTTC. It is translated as CAAKGTNNYGYTF.

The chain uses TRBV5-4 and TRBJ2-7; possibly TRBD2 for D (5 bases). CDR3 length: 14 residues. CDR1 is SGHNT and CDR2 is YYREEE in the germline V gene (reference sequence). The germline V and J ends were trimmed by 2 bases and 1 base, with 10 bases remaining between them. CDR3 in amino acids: CASSFDPGSYEQYF. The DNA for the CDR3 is TGTGCCAGCAGCTTCGATCCGGGATCCTACGAGCAGTACTTC.

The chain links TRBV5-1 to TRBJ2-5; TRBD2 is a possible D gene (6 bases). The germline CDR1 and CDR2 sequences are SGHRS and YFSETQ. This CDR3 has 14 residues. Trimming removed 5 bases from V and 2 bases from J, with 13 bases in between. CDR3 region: CASSLGRSQETQYF. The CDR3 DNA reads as TGCGCCAGCAGTCTTGGGAGGTCGCAAGAGACCCAGTACTTC.

The CDR3 DNA sequence: TGCGCCAGCAGCCACGGGAGCTCTGGAAACACCATATATTTT. This sequence encodes CASSHGSSGNTIYF. The chain joins TRBV4-3 to TRBJ1-3; D is undetermined. V was clipped by 3 bases and J by 0 bases, with 6 bases between them. The CDR3 length is 14 residues. Germline CDR1 and CDR2: LGHNA and YSLEER.

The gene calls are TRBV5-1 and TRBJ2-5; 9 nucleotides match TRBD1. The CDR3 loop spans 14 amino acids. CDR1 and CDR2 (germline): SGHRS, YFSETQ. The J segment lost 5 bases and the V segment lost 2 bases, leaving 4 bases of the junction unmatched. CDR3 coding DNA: TGCGCCAGCAGCTTATGGGACAGGGTGGAGACCCAGTACTTC. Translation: CASSLWDRVETQYF.

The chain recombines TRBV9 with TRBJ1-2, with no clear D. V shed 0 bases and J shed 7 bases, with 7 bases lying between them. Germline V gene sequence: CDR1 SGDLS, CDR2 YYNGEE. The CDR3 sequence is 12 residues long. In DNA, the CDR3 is TGTGCCAGCAGCGTAGACTCAGGTGGCTACACCTTC. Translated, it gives CASSVDSGGYTF.

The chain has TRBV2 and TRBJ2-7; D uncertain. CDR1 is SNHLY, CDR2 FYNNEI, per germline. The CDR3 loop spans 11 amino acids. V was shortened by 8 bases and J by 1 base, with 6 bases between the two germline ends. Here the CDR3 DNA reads TGTGCCAGCCAGATTTCCTACGAGCAGTACTTC. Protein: CASQISYEQYF.